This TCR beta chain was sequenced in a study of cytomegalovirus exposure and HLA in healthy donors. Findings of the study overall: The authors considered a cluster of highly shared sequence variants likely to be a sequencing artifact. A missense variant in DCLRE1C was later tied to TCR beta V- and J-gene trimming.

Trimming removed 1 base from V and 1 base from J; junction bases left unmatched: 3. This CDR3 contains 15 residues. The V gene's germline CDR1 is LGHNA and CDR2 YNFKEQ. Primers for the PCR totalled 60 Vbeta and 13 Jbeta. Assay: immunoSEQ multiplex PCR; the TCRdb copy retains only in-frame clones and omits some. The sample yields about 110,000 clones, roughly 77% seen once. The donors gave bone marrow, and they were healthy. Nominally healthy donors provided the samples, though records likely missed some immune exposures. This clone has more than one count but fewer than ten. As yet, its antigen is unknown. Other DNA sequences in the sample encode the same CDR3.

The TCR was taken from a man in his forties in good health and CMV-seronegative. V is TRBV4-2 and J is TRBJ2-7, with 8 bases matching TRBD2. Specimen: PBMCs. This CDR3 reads CASSQGTGGSYEQYF. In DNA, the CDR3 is TGTGCCAGCAGCCAAGGTACGGGGGGGTCCTACGAGCAGTACTTC.